The entry below describes one T cell receptor beta chain. What it binds is not known. The sample belongs to a study of lymphopenia after photon versus proton radiotherapy. The study's findings and limits: Post-nadir diversity loss with photons came from oligoclonal expansion, particularly CD8+ Temra cells.

This table comes from immunoSEQ multiplex PCR, and its TCRdb copy is limited to in-frame clones, with some not included. This table holds 55,000 to 85,000 clones, roughly 92% found once. Per germline, CDR1 SGHDT and CDR2 YYEEEE. V was trimmed by 2 bases and J by 2 bases, leaving 14 bases between them. CDR3 length equals 15 residues. Sequenced here: peripheral blood, sampled from a patient treated with photon-based radiotherapy. The chain recombines TRBV5-6 with TRBJ2-7; D remains ambiguous. The receptor was isolated from a woman in her thirties or forties with cholangiocarcinoma. This CDR3 reads CASSFRSVGTYEQYF. In DNA, the CDR3 is TGTGCCAGCAGCTTTAGAAGTGTCGGAACCTACGAGCAGTACTTC.